These 2 T cell receptor beta chains were all obtained from the same sample, sequenced in a study of blood T cell repertoires in COVID-19 (dated by TCRdb to 2018 to 2020). Library preparation used the immunoSEQ multiplex PCR assay. The table was pulled from immuneACCESS by TCRdb, which kept in-frame rearrangements only. Such tables lose some clones; where checked, under half of the loss comes from unresolved V genes, and the rest has no known cause. The sample table lists under 100,000 clones, 87% of them with a count of one. About a sixth of the sample belongs to the ten largest clones. Sequenced material: peripheral blood. These receptors all come from a human donor in a cohort sampled during active COVID-19.

V and J are TRBV19 and TRBJ2-1; 12 bases agree with TRBD2. The J segment lost 7 bases and the V segment lost 0 bases, leaving 4 bases of the junction unmatched. The CDR3 is 16 residues long. Germline loops: CDR1 LNHDA, CDR2 SQIVND (reference sequence). In DNA form, the CDR3 reads TGTGCCAGTAGTATAGAACTAGCGGGGGGAAGGAATGAGCAGTTCTTC. It is translated as CASSIELAGGRNEQFF.

The rearrangement uses TRBV19 and TRBJ2-5; D unresolved. CDR3 length: 13 amino acids. Germline values: CDR1 LNHDA, CDR2 SQIVND (reference sequence). V lost 4 bases, J lost 1 base, and 7 bases lay in between. As DNA, the CDR3 is TGTGCCAGTAGTAGTCAGGCCCAAGAGACCCAGTACTTC. This encodes CASSSQAQETQYF.